The following is a T cell receptor (beta chain) sequence with its context. Treatment: oral pan-JAK inhibitor, 5-10 mg twice daily. Germline CDR1 is SGHRS and CDR2 is YFSETQ. The V gene end was trimmed by 8 bases and the J gene end by 3 bases; junction bases not matched to a gene: 5. This CDR3 is 14 amino acids long. This record belongs to a study of CD8+ T cells in alopecia areata. As the sequencing template, cDNA was produced by extracting RNA and reverse transcribing it. Method: immunoSEQ multiplex PCR; TCRdb's copy keeps in-frame clones and lacks some. The sample records around 150,000 clones, 82% being singletons.

This sample comprised CD8+ T cells sorted from blood, obtained at week 4, from a patient treated with tofacitinib. The chain links TRBV5-1 to TRBJ2-1; TRBD2 agrees at 10 bases. This sequence originates from a human donor with alopecia areata. DNA for the CDR3: TGCGCCAGGGGGACTAGCGACCTCTACAATGAGCAGTTCTTC. It is translated as CARGTSDLYNEQFF.